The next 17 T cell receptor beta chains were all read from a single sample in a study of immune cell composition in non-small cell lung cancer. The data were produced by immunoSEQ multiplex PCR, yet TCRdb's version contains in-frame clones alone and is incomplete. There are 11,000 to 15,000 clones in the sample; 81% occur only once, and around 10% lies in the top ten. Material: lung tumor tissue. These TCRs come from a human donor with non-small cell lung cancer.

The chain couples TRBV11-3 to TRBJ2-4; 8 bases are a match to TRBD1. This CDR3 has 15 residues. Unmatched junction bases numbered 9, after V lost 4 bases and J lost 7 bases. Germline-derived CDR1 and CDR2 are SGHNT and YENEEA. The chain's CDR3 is CASSSRGTGDNIQYF. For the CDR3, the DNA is TGTGCCAGCAGCTCACGCGGGACAGGAGACAACATTCAGTACTTC.

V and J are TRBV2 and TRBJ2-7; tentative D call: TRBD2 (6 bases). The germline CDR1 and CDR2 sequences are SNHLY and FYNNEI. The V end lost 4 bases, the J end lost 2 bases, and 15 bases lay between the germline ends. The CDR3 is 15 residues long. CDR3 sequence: CASSGSGGRPYEQYF. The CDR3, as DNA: TGTGCCAGCAGTGGCAGTGGTGGGAGGCCCTACGAGCAGTACTTC. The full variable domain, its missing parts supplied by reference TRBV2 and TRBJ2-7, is EPEVTQTPSHQVTQMGQEVILRCVPISNHLYFYWYRQILGQKVEFLVSFYNNEISEKSEIFDDQFSVERPDGSNFTLKIRSTKLEDSAMYFCASSGSGGRPYEQYFGPGTRLTVT.

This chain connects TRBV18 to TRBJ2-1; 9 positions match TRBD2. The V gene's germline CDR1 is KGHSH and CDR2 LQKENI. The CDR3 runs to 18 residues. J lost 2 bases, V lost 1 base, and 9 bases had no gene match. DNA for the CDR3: TGTGCCAGCTCACCACGACTAGCGGACATCCTAGCCTACAATGAGCAGTTCTTC. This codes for CASSPRLADILAYNEQFF.

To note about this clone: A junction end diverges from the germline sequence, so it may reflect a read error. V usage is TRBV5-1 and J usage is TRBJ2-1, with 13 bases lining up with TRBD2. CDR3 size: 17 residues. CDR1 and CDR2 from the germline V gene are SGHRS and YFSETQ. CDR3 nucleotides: TGCGCCAGCAGCTTCACCGGGACTAGCGGGGTTTACAGTGAGCAGTTCTTC. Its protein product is CASSFTGTSGVYSEQFF.

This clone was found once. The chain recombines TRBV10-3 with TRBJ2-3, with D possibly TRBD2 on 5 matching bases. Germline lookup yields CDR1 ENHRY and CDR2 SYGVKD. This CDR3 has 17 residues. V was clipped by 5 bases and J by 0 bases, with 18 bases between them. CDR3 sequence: CAISQGRGATSTDTQYF. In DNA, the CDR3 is TGTGCCATCAGTCAAGGTCGGGGAGCTACTAGCACAGATACGCAGTATTTT.

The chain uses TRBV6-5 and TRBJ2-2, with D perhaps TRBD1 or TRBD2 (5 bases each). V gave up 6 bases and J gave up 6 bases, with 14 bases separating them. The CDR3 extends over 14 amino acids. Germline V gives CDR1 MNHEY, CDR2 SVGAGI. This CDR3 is CASRGVALAGELFF. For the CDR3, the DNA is TGTGCCAGCAGGGGGGTAGCGTTGGCCGGGGAGCTGTTTTTT.

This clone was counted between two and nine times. Written as DNA, the CDR3 is TGTGCCTGGAAAGGGACAAACTCTGGAAACACCATATATTTT. Its protein is CAWKGTNSGNTIYF. The V and J genes are TRBV30 and TRBJ1-3, with D possibly TRBD1 on 6 matching bases. This CDR3 contains 14 residues. The V end lost 4 bases, the J end lost 0 bases, and 10 bases lay between the germline ends. CDR1 GTSNPN and CDR2 SVGIG come from the germline V gene (reference sequence).

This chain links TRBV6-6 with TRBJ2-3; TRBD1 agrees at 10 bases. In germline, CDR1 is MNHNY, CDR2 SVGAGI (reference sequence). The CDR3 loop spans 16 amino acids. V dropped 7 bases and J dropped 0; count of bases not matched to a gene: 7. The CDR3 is CASNRQGASSTDTQYF. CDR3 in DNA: TGTGCCAGCAATCGACAGGGGGCGTCTAGCACAGATACGCAGTATTTT.

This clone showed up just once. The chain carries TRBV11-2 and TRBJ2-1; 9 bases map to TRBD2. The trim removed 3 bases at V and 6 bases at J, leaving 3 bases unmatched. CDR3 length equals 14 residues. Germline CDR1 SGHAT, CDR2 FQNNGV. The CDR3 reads CASSLQLAGNEQFF. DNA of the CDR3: TGTGCCAGCAGCTTGCAACTAGCGGGCAATGAGCAGTTCTTC.

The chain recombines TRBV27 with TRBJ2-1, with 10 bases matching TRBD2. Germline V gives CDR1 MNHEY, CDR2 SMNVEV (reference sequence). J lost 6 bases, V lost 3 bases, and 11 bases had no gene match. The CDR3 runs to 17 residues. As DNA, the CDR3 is TGTGCCAGCAGTTTTAGGACTAGCGGTATAAAGGGCAATGAGCAGTTCTTC. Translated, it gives CASSFRTSGIKGNEQFF.

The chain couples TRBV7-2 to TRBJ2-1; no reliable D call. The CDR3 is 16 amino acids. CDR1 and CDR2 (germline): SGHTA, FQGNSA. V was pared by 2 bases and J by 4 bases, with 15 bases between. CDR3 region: CASSLFPRSKYNEQFF. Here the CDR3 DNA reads TGTGCCAGCAGCTTATTTCCCCGTTCTAAATACAATGAGCAGTTCTTC.

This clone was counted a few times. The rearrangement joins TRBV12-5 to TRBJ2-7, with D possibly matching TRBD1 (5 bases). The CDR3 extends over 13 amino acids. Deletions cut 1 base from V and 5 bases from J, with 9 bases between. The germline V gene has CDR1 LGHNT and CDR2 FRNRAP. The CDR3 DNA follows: TGTGCTAGTGGTTTGGGTCAGGGTGACGAGCAGTACTTC. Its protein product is CASGLGQGDEQYF.

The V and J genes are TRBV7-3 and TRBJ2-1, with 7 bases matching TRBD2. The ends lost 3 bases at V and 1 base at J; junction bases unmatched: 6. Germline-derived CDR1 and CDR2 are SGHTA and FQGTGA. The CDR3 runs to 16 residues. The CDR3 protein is CASSFRSGASYNEQFF. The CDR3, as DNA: TGTGCCAGCAGCTTTAGGAGCGGGGCATCCTACAATGAGCAGTTCTTC.

The DNA of the CDR3 is TGCGCCAGCAGCCACAGCGGGAGGGGGGCGGGTGAGCAGTTCTTC. This gives the protein CASSHSGRGAGEQFF. This sequence joins TRBV4-1 and TRBJ2-1; 10 nucleotides match TRBD2. This CDR3 is built from 15 residues. Germline V gene data show CDR1 as MGHRA and CDR2 as YSYEKL. With V trimmed by 3 bases and J by 9 bases, 8 bases remained unmatched.

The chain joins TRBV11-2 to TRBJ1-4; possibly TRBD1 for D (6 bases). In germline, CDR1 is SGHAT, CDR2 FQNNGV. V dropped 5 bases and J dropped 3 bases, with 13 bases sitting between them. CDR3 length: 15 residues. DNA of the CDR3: TGTGCCAGCAGCATTACAGGGATTGCTAATGAAAAACTGTTTTTT. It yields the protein CASSITGIANEKLFF. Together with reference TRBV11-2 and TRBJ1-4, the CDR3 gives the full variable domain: EAGVAQSPRYKIIEKRQSVAFWCNPISGHATLYWYQQILGQGPKLLIQFQNNGVVDDSQLPKDRFSAERLKGVDSTLKIQPAKLEDSAVYLCASSITGIANEKLFFGSGTQLSVL.

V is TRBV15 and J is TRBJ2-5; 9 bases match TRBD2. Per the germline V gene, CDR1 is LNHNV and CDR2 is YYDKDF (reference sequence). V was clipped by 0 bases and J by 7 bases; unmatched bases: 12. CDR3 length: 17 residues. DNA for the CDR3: TGTGCCACCAGCAGAGAACTAGCGGGCAAAACTCCGGGGACCCAGTACTTC. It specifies CATSRELAGKTPGTQYF.

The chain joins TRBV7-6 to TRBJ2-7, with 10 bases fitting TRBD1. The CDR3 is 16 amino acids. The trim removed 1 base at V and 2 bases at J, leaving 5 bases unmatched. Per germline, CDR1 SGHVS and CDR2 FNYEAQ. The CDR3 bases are TGTGCCAGCAGCTTAGACATAGGACAGGGGGCCTACGAGCAGTACTTC. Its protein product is CASSLDIGQGAYEQYF. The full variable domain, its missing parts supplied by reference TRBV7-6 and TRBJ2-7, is GAGVSQSPRYKVTKRGQDVALRCDPISGHVSLYWYRQALGQGPEFLTYFNYEAQQDKSGLPNDRFSAERPEGSISTLTIQRTEQRDSAMYRCASSLDIGQGAYEQYFGPGTRLTVT.